Listed here are 14 T cell receptor beta chains from one sample, sequenced in a study of read filtering for tumor transcriptome and immune sequencing. From roughly 400 ng of RNA, a library with molecular barcoded alpha/delta and beta/gamma adaptors was made. MiXCR, applied by TCRdb to the reads, yields one record per CDR3 protein. The sample includes about 50,000 distinct CDR3 sequences, about 20% of them seen just once. The specimen sequenced was a population of CD138-negative cells sorted from bone marrow. Receptors were obtained from a donor at least 40 years old with multiple myeloma.

This clonotype occurred many times. V is TRBV6-1 and J is TRBJ2-1; 9 positions agree with TRBD1. The CDR3 consists of 15 residues. CDR1 MNHNS and CDR2 SASEGT come from the germline V gene. J lost 2 bases, V lost 5 bases, and 4 bases had no gene match. CDR3 DNA sequence: TGTGCCAGCAGTATGGACAGGGGTGCCTACAATGAGCAGTTCTTC. Its translation: CASSMDRGAYNEQFF.

The V call is TRBV2, the J call TRBJ2-3, with unresolved D. CDR3 size: 13 residues. In germline, CDR1 is SNHLY, CDR2 FYNNEI. Trimming removed 4 bases at V and 6 bases at J, with 11 bases between. The CDR3 region is CASSGRELDTQYF. The CDR3 DNA reads as TGTGCCAGCAGTGGGCGTGAATTGGATACGCAGTATTTT. Variable domain in full (rest from reference TRBV2 and TRBJ2-3): EPEVTQTPSHQVTQMGQEVILRCVPISNHLYFYWYRQILGQKVEFLVSFYNNEISEKSEIFDDQFSVERPDGSNFTLKIRSTKLEDSAMYFCASSGRELDTQYFGPGTRLTVL.

This clonotype was recorded many times. The chain carries TRBV28 and TRBJ2-5; no clear D gene. The CDR3 spans 11 residues. Germline loops: CDR1 MDHEN, CDR2 SYDVKM. V lost 6 bases to trimming and J lost 6 bases, with 8 bases between them. The CDR3 DNA reads TGTGCCAGCAGGGCCGAACAGACCCAGTACTTC. It encodes CASRAEQTQYF.

With respect to this clonotype: A read error is possible here, since a much larger clone lies one base away. The rearrangement joins TRBV29-1 to TRBJ2-3, with D unresolved. Germline assignment: CDR1 SQVTM and CDR2 ANQGSEA. Between the trimmed V and J ends, which lost 0 bases and 11 bases, there was a span of 12 bases. This CDR3 comprises 12 residues. Here the CDR3 reads CSVEDDTLGQYF. CDR3 DNA: TGCAGCGTTGAAGACGACACCCTCGGGCAGTATTTT.

Worth noting for this clonotype: A far larger clone is a single base away, which makes a read error likely. The chain recombines TRBV5-4 with TRBJ2-1; 11 nucleotides align to TRBD1. Looked up from germline, CDR1 is SGHNT and CDR2 is YYREEE (reference sequence). The CDR3 covers 15 residues. The CDR3 DNA reads TGTGCCTGCAGCTTTGGACAGGGGGCTAATAATGAGCAGTTCTTC. Translation gives CACSFGQGANNEQFF.

This clonotype was found many times. The chain recombines TRBV7-9 with TRBJ2-1; the D gene is possibly TRBD2 (5 bases). CDR1 and CDR2 from the germline V gene are SEHNR and FQNEAQ (reference sequence). V was cut by 5 bases and J by 5 bases, with 13 bases left in between. This CDR3 contains 14 residues. The CDR3 region has the DNA TGTGCCAGCAGCGTATTAACTAGGGACAATGAGCAGTTCTTC. This gives the protein CASSVLTRDNEQFF. The full variable domain, its missing parts supplied by reference TRBV7-9 and TRBJ2-1, is DTGVSQNPRHKITKRGQNVTFRCDPISEHNRLYWYRQTLGQGPEFLTYFQNEAQLEKSRLLSDRFSAERPKGSFSTLEIQRTEQGDSAMYLCASSVLTRDNEQFFGPGTRLTVL.

This clonotype was seen a handful of times. This sequence may be a read error, since a much larger clone differs from it by one base. The rearrangement uses TRBV7-9 and TRBJ2-2; 9 bases align to TRBD2. CDR3 length equals 18 residues. Unmatched junction bases numbered 11, after V lost 5 bases and J lost 1 base. Per the germline V gene, CDR1 is SEHNR and CDR2 is FQNEAQ (reference sequence). The DNA of the CDR3 is TGTGCCAGCAGCCTCAGACTAGCGGTAGATAAGAACACCGGGGAGCTGTTTTTT. Translation: CASSLRLAVDKNTGELFF.

Ten or more counts support this clonotype. This chain joins TRBV4-2 and TRBJ2-6, with D hard to call. In germline, CDR1 is LGHNA, CDR2 YNFKEQ. The CDR3 is made up of 16 amino acids. The ends were cut back, 4 bases at V and 0 bases at J, with 10 bases in the middle. The CDR3 here is CASSPADTSGANVLTF. CDR3 sequence (DNA): TGTGCCAGCAGCCCTGCCGACACCTCTGGGGCCAACGTCCTGACTTTC.

The sample holds a few counts of this clonotype. This chain uses TRBV2 with TRBJ1-5, with no clear D. Germline CDR1 reads SNHLY; CDR2 reads FYNNEI. V lost 4 bases to trimming and J lost 9 bases, with 10 bases between them. The CDR3 is made up of 12 amino acids. DNA of the CDR3: TGTGCCAGCAGTGTGGGCGTCGGGCCCCAGCATTTT. Encoded protein: CASSVGVGPQHF.

This clonotype was found a few times. The V gene is TRBV19, the J gene TRBJ2-5; TRBD2 might be the D (6 bases). The CDR3 extends over 14 amino acids. Trimming removed 8 bases at V and 6 bases at J, with 19 bases between. Germline CDR1 LNHDA, CDR2 SQIVND (reference sequence). CDR3 loop: CASAARGIEKTQYF. CDR3 DNA: TGTGCCAGTGCCGCACGGGGGATTGAAAAGACCCAGTACTTC. Together with reference TRBV19 and TRBJ2-5, the CDR3 gives the full variable domain: DGGITQSPKYLFRKEGQNVTLSCEQNLNHDAMYWYRQDPGQGLRLIYYSQIVNDFQKGDIAEGYSVSREKKESFPLTVTSAQKNPTAFYLCASAARGIEKTQYFGPGTRLLVL.

The J gene is TRBJ2-5, the V gene TRBV12-5; maybe TRBD1 (7 bases). The V gene's germline CDR1 is LGHNT and CDR2 FRNRAP. Deletions cut 0 bases from V and 4 bases from J, with 24 bases between. This CDR3 has 19 residues. The CDR3 loop is CASGLVGTGGTVGRETQYF. The DNA of the CDR3 is TGTGCTAGTGGTTTGGTTGGGACTGGCGGGACAGTAGGGAGAGAGACCCAGTACTTC.

This clonotype was found many times. The chain uses TRBV6-2 or TRBV6-3 and TRBJ2-7; TRBD1 matches at 8 bases. V gave up 2 bases and J gave up 5 bases; unmatched junction bases: 11. Germline V gives CDR1 MNHEY, CDR2 SVGEGT. The CDR3 totals 16 residues. This chain's CDR3 is CASSYPVQGVPDEQYF. CDR3 in DNA: TGTGCCAGCAGTTACCCCGTACAGGGGGTGCCGGACGAGCAGTACTTC.

This clonotype was found many times. The CDR3, as DNA: TGTGCCAGCAGTCCTCGACAGGGGAGTTATACGCAGTATTTT. Its translation is CASSPRQGSYTQYF. The chain combines TRBV28 with TRBJ2-3, with 8 bases matching TRBD1. Germline lookup yields CDR1 MDHEN and CDR2 SYDVKM. Trimming took 5 bases from V and 7 from J; bases not matched to a gene: 8. The CDR3 sequence is 14 residues long.

In its sample, this clonotype is medium-sized. This chain links TRBV6-2 or TRBV6-3 with TRBJ2-1; 7 bases are a match to TRBD2. This CDR3 contains 12 residues. The J segment lost 10 bases and the V segment lost 4 bases, leaving 4 bases of the junction unmatched. CDR1 MNHEY and CDR2 SVGEGT come from the germline V gene. In DNA form, the CDR3 reads TGTGCCAGCAGTTCCCTAGCGGAGGAGCAGTTCTTC. Its protein is CASSSLAEEQFF.